Below are 13 T cell receptor beta chains sequenced from a single sample in a study of T cell changes during pregnancy in multiple sclerosis. Sequenced by immunoSEQ multiplex PCR; TCRdb stores in-frame clones only, minus some. The sample includes tens of thousands of clones, around 89% of them seen just once. Sequences were derived from CD8+ T cells from peripheral blood mononuclear cells, sampled after pregnancy. These receptors originate from a female donor in good health, enrolled as a control in a pregnancy study.

The chain couples TRBV27 to TRBJ2-5; D perhaps matches TRBD2 (5 bases). The CDR3 is made up of 16 amino acids. Trimming took 10 bases from V and 3 from J, leaving 24 bases between them. CDR1 MNHEY and CDR2 SMNVEV come from the germline V gene (reference sequence). The CDR3 DNA reads TGTGCCACCCGTCAGCTGCTCGGGGAAAGTAAAGAGACCCAGTACTTC. It translates to CATRQLLGESKETQYF.

The CDR3 nucleotides are TGTGCCAGCAGGGCCGGGACAGATACGCAGTATTTT. Protein: CASRAGTDTQYF. The chain couples TRBV7-7 to TRBJ2-3; D call uncertain. Trimming left V 6 bases short and J 3 bases short, with 7 bases between. The CDR3 loop spans 12 amino acids. The germline V gene has CDR1 SSHAT and CDR2 FNYEAQ (reference sequence).

The V and J genes are TRBV11-2 and TRBJ1-1, with D maybe TRBD1 (5 bases). The V gene's germline CDR1 is SGHAT and CDR2 FQNNGV. Trimming left V 1 base short and J 0 bases short, with 18 bases between. There are 18 residues in the CDR3. This CDR3 reads CASSLGAGGWRLNTEAFF. The CDR3 nucleotides read TGTGCCAGCAGCTTAGGGGCCGGGGGTTGGCGATTGAACACTGAAGCTTTCTTT.

The J gene is TRBJ2-1, the V gene TRBV27, with 10 positions matching TRBD1. Germline lookup yields CDR1 MNHEY and CDR2 SMNVEV (reference sequence). The CDR3 length is 12 residues. With V trimmed by 7 bases and J by 14 bases, 8 bases remained unmatched. The CDR3 protein is CASKRTGGVEFF. CDR3 nucleotide sequence: TGTGCCAGCAAAAGGACAGGGGGTGTCGAGTTCTTC.

The genes are TRBV9 and TRBJ2-2; D possibly corresponds to TRBD1 (6 bases). The CDR3 contains 16 residues. The ends were cut back, 3 bases at V and 3 bases at J, with 15 bases in the middle. Germline loops: CDR1 SGDLS, CDR2 YYNGEE. CDR3 region: CASSENRARDTGELFF. The CDR3 nucleotides read TGTGCCAGCAGCGAAAACAGGGCCCGGGACACCGGGGAGCTGTTTTTT.

The J gene is TRBJ1-1, the V gene TRBV19; D not certain. This CDR3 comprises 17 residues. From germline, CDR1 is LNHDA and CDR2 SQIVND (reference sequence). The V end lost 2 bases, the J end lost 1 base, and 17 bases lay between the germline ends. The DNA of the CDR3 is TGTGCCAGTAGTATAATAATGTTACCGATAGCGAACACTGAAGCTTTCTTT. Protein: CASSIIMLPIANTEAFF.

The chain is built from TRBV28 and TRBJ1-1, with D possibly being TRBD1 (5 bases). From germline, CDR1 is MDHEN and CDR2 SYDVKM. This CDR3 comprises 19 residues. Trimming took 7 bases from V and 4 from J, leaving 31 bases between them. Written as DNA, the CDR3 is TGTGCCAGCACCGAGGCGGGGGAGATTTGGCGTAGTTCGGGCACTGAAGCTTTCTTT. This gives the protein CASTEAGEIWRSSGTEAFF.

V and J are TRBV4-3 and TRBJ1-4; 8 positions match TRBD1. J lost 0 bases, V lost 4 bases, and 10 bases had no gene match. The CDR3 has 18 amino acids. Germline lookup yields CDR1 LGHNA and CDR2 YSLEER. The CDR3 sequence is CASSRENRGAATNEKLFF. The DNA of the CDR3 is TGCGCCAGCAGCCGAGAAAACAGGGGGGCCGCAACTAATGAAAAACTGTTTTTT.

The chain carries TRBV10-3 and TRBJ2-1; tentatively, D is TRBD1 (6 bases). The CDR3 consists of 15 residues. CDR1 is ENHRY, CDR2 SYGVKD, per germline. The V end lost 5 bases, the J end lost 0 bases, and 11 bases lay between the germline ends. CDR3 protein: CAISWTESSYNEQFF. The CDR3 DNA sequence: TGTGCCATCAGTTGGACAGAAAGCTCCTACAATGAGCAGTTCTTC.

This rearrangement joins TRBV6-5 to TRBJ2-7; TRBD1 matches 7 bases. The J segment lost 3 bases and the V segment lost 7 bases, leaving 12 bases of the junction unmatched. Germline V CDR1 and CDR2: MNHEY, SVGAGI. There are 15 residues in the CDR3. CDR3: CASKTRDRMDYEQYF. The CDR3 nucleotides read TGTGCCAGCAAGACACGGGACAGAATGGACTACGAGCAGTACTTC.

V is TRBV6-5 and J is TRBJ1-2, with D possibly matching TRBD1 (5 bases). Per the germline V gene, CDR1 is MNHEY and CDR2 is SVGAGI. This CDR3 contains 12 residues. The V and J ends lost 6 bases and 6 bases respectively, with 11 bases between them. The DNA for the CDR3 is TGTGCCAGCAGCGGACAATGGGATGGCTACACCTTC. Translated: CASSGQWDGYTF.

V and J are TRBV7-9 and TRBJ2-7; 7 bases agree with TRBD1. Germline V gene data show CDR1 as SEHNR and CDR2 as FQNEAQ (reference sequence). The trim removed 5 bases at V and 3 bases at J, leaving 7 bases unmatched. CDR3 length equals 14 residues. CDR3 coding DNA: TGTGCCAGCAGCCAACAGGGACAGTTCTACGAGCAGTACTTC. It is translated as CASSQQGQFYEQYF.

The chain carries TRBV10-1 and TRBJ2-3, with D possibly being TRBD2 (6 bases). The CDR3 contains 16 residues. V was pared by 7 bases and J by 2 bases, with 19 bases between. Germline V gene sequence: CDR1 WNHNN, CDR2 SYGVQD (reference sequence). CDR3 sequence: CASTSRGGLPTDTQYF. The CDR3 DNA follows: TGCGCCAGCACCTCCCGTGGGGGACTTCCCACAGATACGCAGTATTTT.